This T cell receptor (beta chain) was profiled in a study of shared clonotypes between healthy human individuals (dated by TCRdb to between 2020 and 2021). The study in broad terms: The cohort comprised a couple of women and three men aged 18 to 49 years. For each donor, CD4 naive and CD4 memory were each given three plates, CD8 naive was given two plates, and CD8 memory was given one plate. To increase sequencing depth and limit assay-specific biases, TCR repertoire library preparation and sequencing were carried out by different laboratories using diverse techniques. To estimate repertoire size and how much clonotype sharing occurs between individuals, the study deeply sequenced the blood TCR repertoires of several healthy adults. Between about 0.8 and 9.5 billion PBMCs per donor were obtained by leukapheresis.

The donors were healthy, HIV-negative adults who had no recently reported acute infections or vaccinations. All donors were Caucasian adults living in Nashville, Tennessee, USA. Magnetic negative selection was used to enrich CD4+ T cells, after which naive cells were positively selected on CD45RA and the negative fraction became the memory subset. Blood was obtained by leukapheresis, after which PBMCs were separated by Ficoll-Histopaque density gradient centrifugation and cryopreserved in liquid nitrogen vapor phase. Purity and quantity of every magnetically sorted T cell population were checked by analytical flow cytometry. From each sorted fraction, genomic DNA was isolated and quantified by UV absorbance on a Nanodrop 2000c. The paper's findings and limits, for the study overall: Naive subsets generally had larger estimated clonotype richness than memory subsets. Sharing across a handful of donors was observed for approximately 5% of naive CD4, 3% to 4% of naive CD8, about 2.3% of memory CD4, and around 0.4% of memory CD8 clonotypes. Only blood was sampled, and tissue TCR repertoires likely differ from those in blood. Higher generation probabilities were observed for clonotypes shared by all four sorted-subset donors than for non-shared clonotypes. The genetic and exposure-history diversity represented was limited by the small number of donors. Even with the large sequencing depth, rarefaction of the sorted-subset datasets indicated that sequencing was incomplete. Based on pairwise subsampling, the degree of clonotype sharing among donors was expected to be affected by sequencing depth.

As encoded in the germline V gene (reference sequence), CDR1 is SGHNT while CDR2 is YYREEE. Trimming removed 1 base from V and 2 bases from J, leaving 12 bases between the germline ends. The CDR3, cysteine through phenylalanine, is 15 amino acids long. The DNA shown is the 45-base CDR3, in frame from base 1. Notes on this clone: No antigen is known for it. No much larger clone is present one base from it, and per-base qualities are unavailable. The sample carries other DNA sequences with the same CDR3.

Using the deep immunoSEQ assay, multiplex PCR amplified TCR CDR3 regions from genomic DNA. Extracted genomic DNA from each cell subset was spread evenly across all wells of several immunoSEQ 96-well plates, with each plate serving as a replicate. For sorted subsets, around 0.2 ug genomic DNA, equal to about 30,000 T cell genomes, was loaded into each replicate PCR. Purified libraries were quantified with a Qubit 3.0 fluorometer, sized on a Bioanalyzer 2100, and re-quantified with the KAPA Library Quantification kit. Each immunoSEQ 96-well plate was sequenced on its own single-read 150-cycle Illumina NextSeq 550 flow cell. Regarding the original processing steps: The immunoSEQ output contained only junctional sequences without quality scores, so filtering could not match that applied to full-length reads. Sequences were annotated with PyIR, a Python wrapper for IgBLAST v1.9, using IMGT germline references to assign V/J genes and CDR3. Reads were removed for weak V/J assignments (E-value above 1e-6), missing CDR3, stop codons, out-of-frame junctions, or ambiguous translated residues. V3J clonotypes were defined as sequences sharing the same inferred V gene, J gene, and CDR3 amino acid sequence. The percentage overlap between two repertoires was calculated by dividing the number of shared unique clonotypes by the size of the smaller repertoire. Repertoire richness was assessed with RTK rarefaction, the Chao1 estimator, and Recon v2.1 estimates of unobserved clonotypes. OLGA was used to compute generation probabilities for all TCRbeta clonotypes that the gDNA method yielded from a handful of donors. TCRdb re-hosts the immuneACCESS table, in-frame sequences only. Its copies lack some clones; in the studies checked, an unresolved V gene accounts for under half of them, and the cause for the rest is not known. V and J calls and clone size follow that table, whereas D and trimming were derived from the DNA. The sample table contains millions of clones; only one count was recorded for about 92% of them. The ten largest clonotypes hold over 0.12% of the sample.

The chain couples TRBV5-4 to TRBJ1-1; the D gene is perhaps TRBD1, from 6 matching bases. This clonotype originated in a man younger than 35 in good health. Sequencing input: naive CD4+ T cells sorted from blood. Reading the label with the study, this specimen's cell subset or site is: CD45RA+ positively selected. Here is the DNA: TGTGCCAGCAGCTTGTCCGGGGGCGGAAACACTGAAGCTTTCTTT. Its translation is CASSLSGGGNTEAFF.